Reported below is one T cell receptor beta chain. Its specificity is unknown. This CDR3 comprises 16 residues. J was trimmed by 0 bases and V by 6 bases; bases with no gene match: 10. The germline gives CDR1 KGHSH, CDR2 LQKENI. This record belongs to a study of T cell responses to AZD1222 COVID-19 vaccine. Study conclusions and caveats: CD4 TCRs covered the whole spike, strongest at regions 160-218 and 743-854.

Data came from immunoSEQ multiplex PCR; TCRdb stores just in-frame clones and leaves some out. Of around 150,000 clones in the sample, roughly 90% were seen once. The rearrangement links TRBV18 to TRBJ1-1; TRBD1 aligns across 7 bases. Sequenced material: peripheral blood, taken on day 0 of AZD1222 vaccination. The sequence was collected from an adult in good health. For the CDR3, the DNA is TGTGCCAGCTCTCGTACTACAGGGGTCCTGAACACTGAAGCTTTCTTT. It is translated as CASSRTTGVLNTEAFF. The full variable domain, rest sourced from reference TRBV18 and TRBJ1-1, is NAGVMQNPRHLVRRRGQEARLRCSPMKGHSHVYWYRQLPEEGLKFMVYLQKENIIDESGMPKERFSAEFPKEGPSILRIQQVVRGDSAAYFCASSRTTGVLNTEAFFGQGTRLTVV.